The clone carrying this TCR beta chain was seen a handful of times. Germline lookup yields CDR1 WNHNN and CDR2 SYGVQD (reference sequence). The J segment lost 8 bases and the V segment lost 2 bases, leaving 9 bases of the junction unmatched. The CDR3 has 17 amino acids. The data derive from a study of control samples from healthy donors and cancer patients. Using immunoSEQ multiplex PCR, the repertoire was profiled, and TCRdb retains in-frame clones only, with some absent. The sample has around 180,000 clones; around 90% are singletons. This chain links TRBV10-1 with TRBJ2-1; 13 bases line up with TRBD2. What was sequenced was blood. The receptor comes from a woman aged 40 to 55 in good health. The DNA for the CDR3 is TGCGCCAGCAGTGAGGCGACTAGCGGGGGGCCCCTCGATGAGCAGTTCTTC. Amino acids: CASSEATSGGPLDEQFF.